Shown below are 31 T cell receptor beta chains from a single sample sequenced in a study of breast tumors, draining lymph nodes, adjacent tissues. Each CDR3 protein is one row after TCRdb ran MiXCR on the multiplex PCR reads. The table shows around 70,000 distinct CDR3 sequences, with around two fifths occurring only once. Sample: breast tumor tissue. Receptor source: a female donor with breast cancer. Some clones in this sample may be carry-over from other donors' samples.

Ten or more counts support this clonotype. The gene calls are TRBV20-1 and TRBJ2-2; 9 nucleotides match TRBD2. V lost 0 bases to trimming and J lost 6 bases; unmatched junction nucleotides: 5. The CDR3 has 15 residues. Germline V gives CDR1 DFQATT, CDR2 SNEGSKA (reference sequence). Here the CDR3 DNA reads TGCAGTGCTAGAGAGGACCGCGGGGGGGCCGGGGAGCTGTTTTTT. This gives the protein CSAREDRGGAGELFF.

The chain couples TRBV24-1 to TRBJ1-5, with D perhaps matching TRBD1 (6 bases). The V end was cut by 9 bases, the J end by 3 bases, with 14 bases between. Per the germline V gene, CDR1 is KGHDR and CDR2 is SFDVKD. CDR3 length: 14 amino acids. CDR3 residues: CATSEGGINQPQHF. The CDR3 bases are TGTGCCACCTCCGAGGGGGGCATCAATCAGCCCCAGCATTTT.

This chain connects TRBV12-3 or TRBV12-4 to TRBJ1-5; D perhaps matches TRBD1 (5 bases). This CDR3 region has 15 residues. V lost 6 bases and J 6 bases, leaving 18 bases between the germline ends. CDR3 DNA: TGTGCCAGCAGCCCAGATGGTAGGGGAACTCAGCCCCAGCATTTT. The encoded protein is CASSPDGRGTQPQHF.

This clonotype came up many times. The CDR3 DNA reads TGTGCCAGCAGTGGTTCCTACGAGCAGTACTTC. It codes for CASSGSYEQYF. This chain connects TRBV6-1 to TRBJ2-7; D gene ambiguous. The germline V gene has CDR1 MNHNS and CDR2 SASEGT. The CDR3 has 11 amino acids. V was shortened by 4 bases and J by 1 base, with 2 bases between the two germline ends.

In this sample, this clonotype turned up many times. The chain employs TRBV7-9 and TRBJ2-3, with TRBD2 matching 10 bases. J was trimmed by 2 bases and V by 5 bases; bases with no gene match: 7. CDR1 and CDR2 (germline): SEHNR, FQNEAQ (reference sequence). The CDR3 extends over 16 amino acids. The CDR3 DNA reads as TGTGCCAGCAGCCCAGGGACTAGCGAGTACACAGATACGCAGTATTTT. Protein: CASSPGTSEYTDTQYF.

The V gene is TRBV4-1, the J gene TRBJ1-1; D is unresolved. CDR1 and CDR2 (germline): MGHRA, YSYEKL. V was clipped by 7 bases and J by 0 bases, with 12 bases between them. This CDR3 region has 14 residues. CDR3 sequence: CASTLGNMNTEAFF. CDR3 in DNA: TGCGCCAGCACGCTCGGGAATATGAACACTGAAGCTTTCTTT.

This clonotype has a handful of counts. A read error is possible here, since a much larger clone lies one base away. This CDR3 is missing its conserved last phenylalanine or tryptophan, likely due to a read error. V is TRBV25-1 and J is TRBJ1-1; perhaps TRBD1 as D (6 bases). Germline-derived CDR1 and CDR2 are MGHDK and SYGVNS. V dropped 6 bases and J dropped 2 bases, with 13 bases sitting between them. The CDR3 covers 14 residues. The CDR3 protein is CASRSDRLNTEAFS. The CDR3 coding sequence is TGTGCCAGCAGGTCTGACAGGTTAAACACTGAAGCTTTCTCT.

The V gene is TRBV20-1, the J gene TRBJ2-1; 10 bases align to TRBD1. CDR1 is DFQATT and CDR2 is SNEGSKA in the germline V gene (reference sequence). The CDR3 covers 14 residues. The junction had 2 bases not matched to a gene; V was cut back by 3 bases and J by 3 bases. Here the CDR3 DNA reads TGCAGTGCTAGGACAGGGGGCTACTACAATGAGCAGTTCTTC. Translated: CSARTGGYYNEQFF.

The gene calls are TRBV4-2 and TRBJ1-6; D is perhaps TRBD1 (6 bases). V was shortened by 0 bases and J by 13 bases, with 16 bases between the two germline ends. This CDR3 is built from 15 residues. CDR1 and CDR2 (germline): LGHNA, YNFKEQ. The CDR3 loop reads CASSQDYWGQSPLHF. CDR3 sequence (DNA): TGTGCCAGCAGCCAAGATTACTGGGGGCAATCGCCCCTCCACTTT.

The V call is TRBV9, the J call TRBJ2-3; the match to TRBD2 covers 8 bases. V lost 4 bases, J lost 11 bases, and 21 bases stayed unmatched. Germline V gene data show CDR1 as SGDLS and CDR2 as YYNGEE. There are 17 residues in the CDR3. CDR3 DNA sequence: TGTGCCAGCAGCCCAACTCCGGGACTAGGGAGATACAATGAGCAGTATTTT. It is translated as CASSPTPGLGRYNEQYF. Full variable domain (missing parts from reference TRBV9 and TRBJ2-3): DSGVTQTPKHLITATGQRVTLRCSPRSGDLSVYWYQQSLDQGLQFLIQYYNGEERAKGNILERFSAQQFPDLHSELNLSSLELGDSALYFCASSPTPGLGRYNEQYFGPGTRLTVL.

The chain recombines TRBV5-8 with TRBJ2-5; no firm D call. Germline-derived CDR1 and CDR2 are SGHTS and YDEGEE. The CDR3 is 14 residues long. Trimming left V 0 bases short and J 1 base short, with 7 bases between. CDR3 sequence: CASSLETPQETQYF. CDR3 DNA sequence: TGTGCCAGCAGCTTGGAGACACCCCAAGAGACCCAGTACTTC.

This clonotype was seen many times. V is TRBV3-1 and J is TRBJ2-5; 9 bases match TRBD2. Germline-derived CDR1 and CDR2 are LGHDT and YNNKEL (reference sequence). The CDR3 loop spans 14 amino acids. V gave up 4 bases and J gave up 5 bases; unmatched junction bases: 5. In DNA, the CDR3 is TGTGCCAGCAGCCGAGGGACTAGCCTTGAGACCCAGTACTTC. The encoded protein is CASSRGTSLETQYF.

Many counts were recorded for this clonotype. The gene calls are TRBV5-8 and TRBJ1-4; tentative D call: TRBD1 (5 bases). V dropped 5 bases and J dropped 8 bases, with 16 bases sitting between them. CDR1 is SGHTS and CDR2 is YDEGEE in the germline V gene. This CDR3 is built from 14 residues. In DNA form, the CDR3 reads TGTGCCAGCAGGCGGCAGGGAAGGGCAGAAAAACTGTTTTTT. Amino acids: CASRRQGRAEKLFF. Drawing the rest from reference TRBV5-8 and TRBJ1-4, the complete variable domain is EAGVTQSPTHLIKTRGQQATLRCSPISGHTSVYWYQQALGLGLQFLLWYDEGEERNRGNFPPRFSGRQFPNYSSELNVNALELEDSALYLCASRRQGRAEKLFFGSGTQLSVL.

In its sample, this clonotype is medium-sized. This rearrangement joins TRBV11-2 to TRBJ1-4, with unresolved D. Trimming cost V 2 bases and J 3 bases, with 10 bases left between them. Germline V CDR1 and CDR2: SGHAT, FQNNGV. CDR3 length: 15 amino acids. The CDR3 region has the DNA TGTGCCAGCAGCTTAAATACAGTGGCTAATGAAAAACTGTTTTTT. Its protein product is CASSLNTVANEKLFF.

This clonotype occurred many times. The chain couples TRBV20-1 to TRBJ2-7; possible D gene TRBD1, 5 bases. The CDR3 contains 15 residues. CDR1 and CDR2 from the germline V gene are DFQATT and SNEGSKA (reference sequence). V lost 3 bases and J lost 4, with 19 bases in between. The CDR3 DNA reads as TGCAGTGCTAGTTTGCCAGGGTTACTTCCTTACGAGCAGTACTTC. It codes for CSASLPGLLPYEQYF.

This clonotype was picked up many times. This chain joins TRBV2 and TRBJ1-5; no reliable D call. V lost 7 bases, J lost 3 bases, and 10 bases lay in between. Germline CDR1 SNHLY, CDR2 FYNNEI. CDR3 length: 13 amino acids. CDR3 loop: CASTRDTNQPQHF. The DNA for the CDR3 is TGTGCCAGCACCCGGGATACCAATCAGCCCCAGCATTTT.

V and J are TRBV6-2 or TRBV6-3 and TRBJ1-6; D ambiguous. The ends were cut back, 0 bases at V and 4 bases at J, with 1 base in the middle. The CDR3 is 13 amino acids. Germline lookup yields CDR1 MNHEY and CDR2 SVGEGT. Here the CDR3 DNA reads TGTGCCAGCAGTTACTCGTATAATTCACCCCTCCACTTT. This translates into CASSYSYNSPLHF.

The chain couples TRBV7-2 to TRBJ1-2; 8 nucleotides align to TRBD1. Germline CDR1 reads SGHTA; CDR2 reads FQGNSA. The CDR3 extends over 12 amino acids. Trimming cost V 8 bases and J 4 bases; bases outside gene matches: 3. The CDR3: CASRDRSYGYTF. DNA of the CDR3: TGTGCCAGCCGGGACAGGAGCTATGGCTACACCTTC.

A remark on this clonotype: This sequence may be a read error, since a much larger clone differs from it by one base. CDR3 in amino acids: CASSVVVGENTGELFF. The CDR3 DNA sequence: TGTGCCAGCAGCGTAGTAGTGGGGGAGAACACCGGGGAGCTGTTTTTT. The chain uses TRBV9 and TRBJ2-2, with D perhaps matching TRBD1 or TRBD2 (5 bases each). This CDR3 has 16 residues. Trimming stripped 0 bases from V and 1 base from J, with 10 bases between. Germline V gene data show CDR1 as SGDLS and CDR2 as YYNGEE.

The table lists this clonotype with many counts. The chain joins TRBV7-9 to TRBJ1-2, with 9 bases matching TRBD1. V lost 6 bases and J lost 5; bases outside the gene matches: 7. The CDR3 runs 14 residues. Germline loops: CDR1 SEHNR, CDR2 FQNEAQ (reference sequence). DNA of the CDR3: TGTGCCAGCAGACCCACAGGGGGCGAGTATGGCTACACCTTC. Translated, it gives CASRPTGGEYGYTF.

The chain uses TRBV7-3 and TRBJ1-4; tentatively, D is TRBD1 (5 bases). V lost 1 base to trimming and J lost 5 bases, with 11 bases between them. The length of the CDR3 is 15 residues. CDR1 and CDR2 from the germline V gene are SGHTA and FQGTGA. The CDR3 DNA reads as TGTGCCAGCAGCTTAAGGGGGGATTACAATGAAAAACTGTTTTTT. Its translation is CASSLRGDYNEKLFF.

Remarks on this clonotype: Relative to the germline gene, one junction end is altered; a read error may explain this. The chain combines TRBV6-1 with TRBJ1-3; D remains ambiguous. This CDR3 spans 15 amino acids. Germline-derived CDR1 and CDR2 are MNHNS and SASEGT. CDR3 DNA: TGTGGCAGCAGTGAAGCGAGTGTACCTGGAAACACCATATATTTT. Encoded protein: CGSSEASVPGNTIYF.

This clonotype was recorded at least ten times. In DNA form, the CDR3 reads TGCGCCAGCAGCCAAGGAATGGGGGGGACTAGCGGCACAGATACGCAGTATTTT. It codes for CASSQGMGGTSGTDTQYF. The V call is TRBV4-1, the J call TRBJ2-3; 10 nucleotides align to TRBD2. Germline V gene lookup returns CDR1 MGHRA and CDR2 YSYEKL. J was trimmed by 1 base and V by 1 base; bases with no gene match: 8. The CDR3 is made up of 18 amino acids.

With respect to this clonotype: This CDR3 fails to terminate in the conserved phenylalanine or tryptophan, so it likely reflects a read error. The chain combines TRBV4-2 with TRBJ2-2, with 11 bases matching TRBD2. The CDR3 has 16 amino acids. V lost 3 bases to trimming and J lost 7 bases; unmatched junction nucleotides: 7. Germline V gene sequence: CDR1 LGHNA, CDR2 YNFKEQ. The CDR3 coding sequence is TGTGCCAGCAGCCAGAGTAGCGGGAGGGGTCTCGGGGAGCTGTTTTCT. This codes for CASSQSSGRGLGELFS.

V gene TRBV29-1 combines with J gene TRBJ2-7, with 7 bases identical to TRBD1. Germline loops: CDR1 SQVTM, CDR2 ANQGSEA. This CDR3 is built from 14 residues. Trimming cost V 4 bases and J 6 bases; bases outside gene matches: 12. This chain's CDR3 is CSVVPLTGLGEQYF. CDR3 nucleotide sequence: TGCAGCGTTGTACCCCTGACAGGGCTCGGCGAGCAGTACTTC.

This clonotype was found many times. CDR3 coding DNA: TGTGCCATCTTAGCGGGAGGTCGGTCCTACGAGCAGTACTTC. As protein: CAILAGGRSYEQYF. The V gene is TRBV10-3, the J gene TRBJ2-7; TRBD2 aligns across 10 bases. Per the germline V gene, CDR1 is ENHRY and CDR2 is SYGVKD. V trimming: 8 bases; J trimming: 1 base; junction bases outside the gene matches: 5. The CDR3 is 14 amino acids.

Ten or more counts support this clonotype. This chain links TRBV7-3 with TRBJ2-5; tentative D call: TRBD2 (5 bases). The CDR3 consists of 13 residues. Germline CDR1 is SGHTA and CDR2 is FQGTGA. Trimming took 0 bases from V and 5 from J, leaving 7 bases between them. The chain's CDR3 is CASSLTSGETQYF. The CDR3 DNA follows: TGTGCCAGCAGCTTAACCTCGGGGGAGACCCAGTACTTC.

This clonotype was counted at least ten times. This rearrangement joins TRBV5-1 to TRBJ2-1; a weak D match, TRBD1 (6 bases). The CDR3 has 15 amino acids. The V end was cut by 0 bases, the J end by 4 bases, with 11 bases between. Germline lookup yields CDR1 SGHRS and CDR2 YFSETQ. The CDR3 loop is CASSLGGQGYNEQFF. For the CDR3, the DNA is TGCGCCAGCAGCTTGGGGGGGCAGGGTTACAATGAGCAGTTCTTC.

The chain joins TRBV11-3 to TRBJ1-2, with D tentatively TRBD1 (5 bases). Germline values: CDR1 SGHNT, CDR2 YENEEA. There are 12 residues in the CDR3. V was pared by 0 bases and J by 11 bases, with 10 bases between. This chain's CDR3 is CASSLEPGGYTF. For the CDR3, the DNA is TGTGCCAGCAGCTTAGAACCGGGGGGGTACACCTTC.

Many counts were recorded for this clonotype. The rearrangement uses TRBV29-1 and TRBJ1-2, with no clear D. V dropped 3 bases and J dropped 8 bases, with 19 bases sitting between them. CDR3 length: 14 residues. Germline lookup yields CDR1 SQVTM and CDR2 ANQGSEA. The CDR3 sequence: CSVEFLAALDGYTF. The CDR3 region has the DNA TGCAGCGTTGAGTTTTTGGCAGCTTTAGACGGCTACACCTTC.

This clonotype was recorded at least ten times. The rearrangement joins TRBV2 to TRBJ2-7, with unresolved D. The germline gives CDR1 SNHLY, CDR2 FYNNEI. Trimming pared 3 bases from V and 2 bases from J, leaving 8 bases between. The CDR3 extends over 13 amino acids. The CDR3 coding sequence is TGTGCCAGCAGTGAGACCCTTCCCTACGAGCAGTACTTC. As protein: CASSETLPYEQYF.